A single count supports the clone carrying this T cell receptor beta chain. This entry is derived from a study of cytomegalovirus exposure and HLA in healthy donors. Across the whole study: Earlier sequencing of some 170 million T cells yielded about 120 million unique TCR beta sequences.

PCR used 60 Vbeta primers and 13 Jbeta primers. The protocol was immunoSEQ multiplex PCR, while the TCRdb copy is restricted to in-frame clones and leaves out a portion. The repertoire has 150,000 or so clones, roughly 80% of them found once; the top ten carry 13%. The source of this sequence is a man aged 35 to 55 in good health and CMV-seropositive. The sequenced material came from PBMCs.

The CDR3 reads CACISGLSPKTQYF. The CDR3 region has the DNA TGTGCCTGTATATCGGGACTATCCCCAAAGACCCAGTACTTC. The chain carries TRBV30 and TRBJ2-5; 7 positions match TRBD2. This CDR3 is 14 amino acids long. The V gene end was trimmed by 6 bases and the J gene end by 6 bases; junction bases not matched to a gene: 13. Germline values: CDR1 GTSNPN, CDR2 SVGIG (reference sequence).